Sequencing of this T cell receptor beta chain was carried out in a study of CD8 T cells in Susac syndrome. Reverse transcription of roughly 0.5 to 1 ug RNA used random hexamers. TCRdb used MiXCR to reprocess the immunoSEQ multiplex PCR reads, holding one entry per CDR3 protein. The sample lists tens of thousands of distinct CDR3 sequences; 94% were seen once. This TCR came from a human donor with Susac syndrome. The source material was CD8+ T cells from PBMCs.

The chain's CDR3 is CASSQDRLAGGSLRNEQFF. The CDR3 DNA sequence: TGCGCCAGCAGCCAAGACAGACTAGCGGGGGGTTCTTTGAGGAATGAGCAGTTCTTC. The V call is TRBV4-1, the J call TRBJ2-1, with 13 bases matching TRBD2. Germline V gene lookup returns CDR1 MGHRA and CDR2 YSYEKL. Germline trimming cut 0 bases from V and 7 bases from J; bases unmatched to any gene: 12. The CDR3 runs to 19 residues.